This T cell receptor (beta chain) stems from a study of blood T cell repertoires in COVID-19. Clones were read by immunoSEQ multiplex PCR, and TCRdb kept only the in-frame ones, dropping some. The sample includes approximately 210,000 clones, roughly 84% of them seen just once. The V end lost 1 base, the J end lost 7 bases, and 7 bases lay between the germline ends. Germline V lookup: CDR1 SGHAT, CDR2 FQDESV (reference sequence). CDR3 size: 13 residues. The rearrangement joins TRBV11-1 to TRBJ2-2, with unresolved D. The sequenced sample consisted of peripheral blood. This clonotype was sampled from a woman older than 75 with COVID-19, enrolled during active disease. The CDR3 is CASSLGSGGELFF. The CDR3 nucleotides read TGTGCCAGCAGCTTAGGGTCCGGCGGGGAGCTGTTTTTT.